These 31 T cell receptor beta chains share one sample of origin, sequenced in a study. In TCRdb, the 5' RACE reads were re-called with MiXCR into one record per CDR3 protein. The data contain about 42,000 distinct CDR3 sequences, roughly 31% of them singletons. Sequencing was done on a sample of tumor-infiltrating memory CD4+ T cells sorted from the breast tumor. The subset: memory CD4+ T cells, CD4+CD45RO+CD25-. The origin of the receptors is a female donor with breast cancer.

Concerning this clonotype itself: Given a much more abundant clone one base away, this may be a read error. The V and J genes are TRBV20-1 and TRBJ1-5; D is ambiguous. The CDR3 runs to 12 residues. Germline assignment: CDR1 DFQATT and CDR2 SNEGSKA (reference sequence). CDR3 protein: CSAARSNRPQHF. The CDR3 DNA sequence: TGCAGTGCCGCAAGGAGCAATCGGCCCCAGCATTTT.

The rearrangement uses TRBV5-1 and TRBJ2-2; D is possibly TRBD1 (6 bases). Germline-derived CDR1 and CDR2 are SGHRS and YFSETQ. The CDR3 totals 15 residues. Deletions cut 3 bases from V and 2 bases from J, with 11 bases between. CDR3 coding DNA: TGCGCCAGCAGCTCGCGGACAGTCAACACCGGGGAGCTGTTTTTT. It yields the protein CASSSRTVNTGELFF.

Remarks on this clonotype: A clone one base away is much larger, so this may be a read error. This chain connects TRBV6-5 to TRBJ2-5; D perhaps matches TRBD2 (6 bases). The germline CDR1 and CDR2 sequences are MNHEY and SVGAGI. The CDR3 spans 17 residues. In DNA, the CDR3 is TGTGCCAGCAGTCTGGGGGGATTGGGCAGAAAAAGGGAGACCCAGCACTTC. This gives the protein CASSLGGLGRKRETQHF.

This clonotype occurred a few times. CDR3 nucleotide sequence: TGTGCCAGCAGTTACTCGACAGGGGCCACGTACGAGCAGTACTTC. Residues: CASSYSTGATYEQYF. This chain uses TRBV6-5 with TRBJ2-7, with TRBD1 matching 8 bases. Unmatched junction bases numbered 5, after V lost 0 bases and J lost 4 bases. The CDR3 is made up of 15 amino acids. Germline values: CDR1 MNHEY, CDR2 SVGAGI.

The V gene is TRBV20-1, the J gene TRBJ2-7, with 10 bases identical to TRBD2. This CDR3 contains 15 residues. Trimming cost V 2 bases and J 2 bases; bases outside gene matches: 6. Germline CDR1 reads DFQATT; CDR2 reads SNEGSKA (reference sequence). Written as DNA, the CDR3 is TGCAGTGCTAGACAATCTACTAGCGGGACCTACGAGCAGTACTTC. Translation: CSARQSTSGTYEQYF.

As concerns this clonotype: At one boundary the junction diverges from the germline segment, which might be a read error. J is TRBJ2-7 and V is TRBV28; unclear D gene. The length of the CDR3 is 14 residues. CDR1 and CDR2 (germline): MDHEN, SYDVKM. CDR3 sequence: CASSAVGLHYERYF. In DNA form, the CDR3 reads TGTGCCAGCAGCGCCGTAGGCCTCCACTACGAGCGGTACTTC.

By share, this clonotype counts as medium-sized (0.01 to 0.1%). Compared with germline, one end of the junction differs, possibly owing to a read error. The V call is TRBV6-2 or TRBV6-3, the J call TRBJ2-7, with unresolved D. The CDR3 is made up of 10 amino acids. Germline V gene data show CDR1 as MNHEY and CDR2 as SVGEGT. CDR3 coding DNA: TGTGCCAGCAGTTACCCGCCGTCGCACTTC. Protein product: CASSYPPSHF.

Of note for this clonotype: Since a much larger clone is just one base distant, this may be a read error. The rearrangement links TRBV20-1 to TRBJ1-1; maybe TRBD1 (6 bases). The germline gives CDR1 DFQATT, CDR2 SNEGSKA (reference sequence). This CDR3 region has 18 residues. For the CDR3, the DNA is TGCAGAGCTATGGGGGGCGGAGGGTTAGGACGACGGGACACTGAAGCTTTCTTT. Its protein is CRAMGGGGLGRRDTEAFF.

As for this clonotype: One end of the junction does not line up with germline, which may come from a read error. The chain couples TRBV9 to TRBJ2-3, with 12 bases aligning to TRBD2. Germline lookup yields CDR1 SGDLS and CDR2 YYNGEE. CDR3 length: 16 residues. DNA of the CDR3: TGTGCCAGCGGCGTAGTGGCTAGCGGGAGGGCAGATACGCAGTATTTT. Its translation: CASGVVASGRADTQYF.

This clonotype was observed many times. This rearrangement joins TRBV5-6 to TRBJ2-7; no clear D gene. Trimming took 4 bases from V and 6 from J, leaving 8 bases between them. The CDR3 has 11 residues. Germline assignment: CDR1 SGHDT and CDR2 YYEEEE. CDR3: CASSLWSEQYF. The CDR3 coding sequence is TGTGCCAGCAGCCTCTGGAGCGAGCAGTACTTC.

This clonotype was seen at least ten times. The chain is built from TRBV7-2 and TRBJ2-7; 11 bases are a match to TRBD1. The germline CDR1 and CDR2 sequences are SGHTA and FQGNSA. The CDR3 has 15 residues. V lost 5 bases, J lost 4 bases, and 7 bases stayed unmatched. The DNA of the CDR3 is TGTGCCAGCAGCCCCCGGACAGGGGGCATATACGAGCAGTACTTC. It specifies CASSPRTGGIYEQYF. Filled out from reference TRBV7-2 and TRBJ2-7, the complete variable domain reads GAGVSQSPSNKVTEKGKDVELRCDPISGHTALYWYRQSLGQGLEFLIYFQGNSAPDKSGLPSDRFSAERTGGSVSTLTIQRTQQEDSAVYLCASSPRTGGIYEQYFGPGTRLTVT.

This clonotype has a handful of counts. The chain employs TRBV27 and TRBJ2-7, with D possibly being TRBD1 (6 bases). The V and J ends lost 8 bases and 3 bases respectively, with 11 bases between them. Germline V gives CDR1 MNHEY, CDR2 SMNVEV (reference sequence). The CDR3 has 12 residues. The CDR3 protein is CASYDRHYEQYF. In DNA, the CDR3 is TGTGCCAGCTATGACAGGCACTACGAGCAGTACTTC.

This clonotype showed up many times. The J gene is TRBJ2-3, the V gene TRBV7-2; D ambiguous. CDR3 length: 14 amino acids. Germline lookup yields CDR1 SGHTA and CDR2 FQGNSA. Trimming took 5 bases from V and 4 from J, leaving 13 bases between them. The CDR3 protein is CASSPTRPPDTQYF. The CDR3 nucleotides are TGTGCCAGCAGCCCGACCCGACCCCCAGATACGCAGTATTTT.

CDR3 DNA sequence: TGCAGTGCTAGGGAGGTAGATGGCTACACCTTC. Its protein is CSAREVDGYTF. V is TRBV20-1 and J is TRBJ1-2, with D uncertain. Trimming stripped 3 bases from V and 6 bases from J, with 8 bases between. Germline CDR1 DFQATT, CDR2 SNEGSKA (reference sequence). The CDR3 is 11 amino acids.

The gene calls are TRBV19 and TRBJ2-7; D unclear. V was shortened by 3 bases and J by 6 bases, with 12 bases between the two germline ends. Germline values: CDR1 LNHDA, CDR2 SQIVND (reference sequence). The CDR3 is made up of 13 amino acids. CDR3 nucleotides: TGTGCCAGTAGTATTGGTATCAGGTTCGAGCAGTACTTC. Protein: CASSIGIRFEQYF.

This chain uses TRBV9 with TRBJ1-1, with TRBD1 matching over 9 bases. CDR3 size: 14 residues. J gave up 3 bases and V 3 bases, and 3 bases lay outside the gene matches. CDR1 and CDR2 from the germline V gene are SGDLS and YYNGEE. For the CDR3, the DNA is TGTGCCAGCAGCGATGACAGGGGGGACACTGAAGCTTTCTTT. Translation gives CASSDDRGDTEAFF.

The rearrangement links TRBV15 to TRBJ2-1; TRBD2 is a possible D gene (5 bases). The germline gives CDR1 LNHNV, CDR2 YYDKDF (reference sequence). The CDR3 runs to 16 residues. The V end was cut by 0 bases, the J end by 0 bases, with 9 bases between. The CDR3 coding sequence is TGTGCCACCAGCAGAGAGTCGGCGGGCTCCTACAATGAGCAGTTCTTC. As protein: CATSRESAGSYNEQFF.

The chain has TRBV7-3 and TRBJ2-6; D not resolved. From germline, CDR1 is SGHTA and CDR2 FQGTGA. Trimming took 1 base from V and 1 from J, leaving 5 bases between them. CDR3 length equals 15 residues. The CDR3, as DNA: TGTGCCAGCAGCTTAAGCCCTTCTGGGGCCAACGTCCTGACTTTC. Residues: CASSLSPSGANVLTF.

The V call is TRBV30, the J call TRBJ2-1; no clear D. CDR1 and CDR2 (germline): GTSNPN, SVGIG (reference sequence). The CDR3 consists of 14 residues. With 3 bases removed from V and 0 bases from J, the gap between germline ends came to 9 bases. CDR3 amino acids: CAWRSGSSYNEQFF. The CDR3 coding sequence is TGTGCCTGGAGGTCTGGCAGCTCCTACAATGAGCAGTTCTTC.

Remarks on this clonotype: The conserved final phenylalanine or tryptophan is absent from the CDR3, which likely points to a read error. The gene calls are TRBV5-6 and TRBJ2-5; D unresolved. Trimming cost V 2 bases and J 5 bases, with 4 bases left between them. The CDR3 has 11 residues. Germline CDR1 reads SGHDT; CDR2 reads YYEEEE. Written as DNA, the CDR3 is TGTGCCAGCAGCTTCGGGGAGACCCAGTACGTC. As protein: CASSFGETQYV.

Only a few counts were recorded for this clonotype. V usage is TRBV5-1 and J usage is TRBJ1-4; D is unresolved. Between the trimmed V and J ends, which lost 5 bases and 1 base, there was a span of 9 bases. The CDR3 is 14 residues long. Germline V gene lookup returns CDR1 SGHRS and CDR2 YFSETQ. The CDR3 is CASRAWGTNEKLFF. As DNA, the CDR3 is TGCGCCAGCAGGGCGTGGGGAACTAATGAAAAACTGTTTTTT.

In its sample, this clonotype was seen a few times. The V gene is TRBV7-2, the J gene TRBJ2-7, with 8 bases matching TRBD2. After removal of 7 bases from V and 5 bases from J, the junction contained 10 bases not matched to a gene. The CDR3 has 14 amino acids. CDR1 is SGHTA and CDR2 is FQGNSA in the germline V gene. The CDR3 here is CASTSPSGWNEQYF. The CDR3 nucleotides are TGTGCCAGCACCTCTCCTAGCGGGTGGAACGAGCAGTACTTC.

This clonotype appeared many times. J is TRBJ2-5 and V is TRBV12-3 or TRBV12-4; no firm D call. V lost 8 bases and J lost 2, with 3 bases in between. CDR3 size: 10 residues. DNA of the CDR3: TGTGCCAGCGGGCAAGAGACCCAGTACTTC. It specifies CASGQETQYF.

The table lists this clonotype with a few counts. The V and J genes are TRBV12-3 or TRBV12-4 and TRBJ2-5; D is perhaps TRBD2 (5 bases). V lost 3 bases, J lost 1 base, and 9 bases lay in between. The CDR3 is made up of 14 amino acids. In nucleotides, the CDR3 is TGTGCCAGCAGTTTGCCTACTAGCCAAGAGACCCAGTACTTC. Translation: CASSLPTSQETQYF.

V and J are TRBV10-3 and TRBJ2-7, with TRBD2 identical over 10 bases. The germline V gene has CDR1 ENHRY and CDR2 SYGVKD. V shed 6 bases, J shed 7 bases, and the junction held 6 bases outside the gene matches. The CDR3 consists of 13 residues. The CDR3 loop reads CAISSSGRSEQYF. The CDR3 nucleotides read TGTGCCATCAGCTCTAGCGGGAGAAGTGAGCAGTACTTC.

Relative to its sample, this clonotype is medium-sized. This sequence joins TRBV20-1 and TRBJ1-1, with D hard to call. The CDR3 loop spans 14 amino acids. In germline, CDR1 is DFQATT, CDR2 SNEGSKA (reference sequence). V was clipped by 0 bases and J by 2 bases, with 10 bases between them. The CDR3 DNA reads TGCAGTGCTAGAGATCGGGAGGGAAACACTGAAGCTTTCTTT. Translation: CSARDREGNTEAFF.

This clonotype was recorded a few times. CDR3 coding DNA: TGTGCCAGCAGCTTAGTCGGGAGGCCAGATACGCAGTATTTT. Its protein product is CASSLVGRPDTQYF. The chain employs TRBV7-2 and TRBJ2-3; TRBD2 matches 7 bases. The CDR3 has 14 residues. The trim removed 1 base at V and 4 bases at J, leaving 2 bases unmatched. Germline V gene sequence: CDR1 SGHTA, CDR2 FQGNSA.

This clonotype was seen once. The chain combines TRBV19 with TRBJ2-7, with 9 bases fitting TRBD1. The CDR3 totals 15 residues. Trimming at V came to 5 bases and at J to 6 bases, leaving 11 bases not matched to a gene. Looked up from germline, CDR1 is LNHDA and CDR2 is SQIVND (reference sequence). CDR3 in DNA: TGTGCCAGTAGTTTCCGGGACAGGGACACCCTCGAGCAGTACTTC. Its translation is CASSFRDRDTLEQYF.

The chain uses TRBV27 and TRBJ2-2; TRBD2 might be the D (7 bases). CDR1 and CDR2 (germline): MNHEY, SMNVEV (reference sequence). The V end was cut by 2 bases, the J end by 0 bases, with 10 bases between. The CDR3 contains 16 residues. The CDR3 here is CASSLVGGANTGELFF. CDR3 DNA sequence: TGTGCCAGCAGTTTAGTAGGGGGGGCGAACACCGGGGAGCTGTTTTTT.

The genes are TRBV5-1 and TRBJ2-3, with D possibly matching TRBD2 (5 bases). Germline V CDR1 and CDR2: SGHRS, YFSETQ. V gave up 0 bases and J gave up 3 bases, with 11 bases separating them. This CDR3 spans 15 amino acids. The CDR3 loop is CASSLDGGQTDTQYF. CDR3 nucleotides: TGCGCCAGCAGCTTGGATGGCGGGCAGACAGATACGCAGTATTTT.

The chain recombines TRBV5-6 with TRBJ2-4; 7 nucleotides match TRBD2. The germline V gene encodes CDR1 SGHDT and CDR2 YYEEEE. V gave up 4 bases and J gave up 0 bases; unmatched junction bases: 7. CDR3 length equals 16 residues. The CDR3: CASSLGGQLAKNIQYF. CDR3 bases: TGTGCCAGCAGCCTGGGAGGGCAGCTAGCCAAAAACATTCAGTACTTC.